This note documents a single TCR beta chain sequence. The antigen remains undetermined. The data originate from a study of CD8+CD57+ T cells in acquired aplastic anemia. Study details: CD4+ reads averaged about 10 million in healthy donors. General study findings and limits: Patients versus controls showed no significant CD8+ Simpson's diversity difference.

Template material for TCR beta VDJ and CDR3 profiling consisted of genomic DNA. TCRdb passed the reads through MiXCR, listing each CDR3 protein once. This sample carries under 200,000 distinct CDR3 sequences, about 64% of them seen once, and the ten largest clones take less than 55%. V lost 5 bases and J lost 3, with 22 bases in between. This CDR3 comprises 17 residues. Per the germline V gene, CDR1 is LNHDA and CDR2 is SQIVND (reference sequence). The sequencing sample was made of sorted CD4+, CD8+, or CD8+CD57+ T cells (not recorded which) from PBMCs. The chain has TRBV19 and TRBJ1-1; D is possibly TRBD1 (6 bases). This clonotype was obtained from a human donor in good health. CDR3 sequence: CASSLFSSGQLDTEAFF. The CDR3 DNA reads TGTGCCAGTAGTTTGTTCAGTTCTGGACAGTTGGACACTGAAGCTTTCTTT.